This T cell receptor beta chain was retrieved from a study of cytomegalovirus exposure and HLA in healthy donors. Study-wide results and caveats: A later analysis found that most CMV-associated TCR beta chains appeared HLA-restricted.

Primers for the PCR totalled 60 Vbeta and 13 Jbeta. Data came from immunoSEQ multiplex PCR; TCRdb stores just in-frame clones and leaves some out. The sample has under 95,000 clones. Regarding this clone: Its antigen is as yet unknown.

CDR3 length: 17 amino acids. Germline assignment: CDR1 SGHRS and CDR2 YFSETQ. Input material: PBMCs. This sequence originates from a man aged 18 to 35 in good health and CMV-seropositive. This chain connects TRBV5-1 to TRBJ2-5, with D maybe TRBD1 (6 bases). The J call is in doubt because the DNA end fits TRBJ2-7 better. This CDR3 is CASSLGRDISLSYEQYF. CDR3 bases: TGCGCCAGCAGCTTGGGACGGGACATTAGCCTTTCCTACGAGCAGTACTTC.